The sequence of this T cell receptor beta chain was determined in a study of blood T cell repertoires in COVID-19. V trimming: 1 base; J trimming: 4 bases; junction bases outside the gene matches: 4. The CDR3 has 15 residues. Germline V gene sequence: CDR1 MNHEY, CDR2 SVGEGT. TCRdb's table, derived via immunoSEQ multiplex PCR, lists solely in-frame clones and lacks some. Of 29,000 or so clones listed, more than 75% were seen once; the top ten hold around 12%. The chain carries TRBV6-2 or TRBV6-3 and TRBJ2-4; 7 bases match TRBD1. Sequencing was done on a sample of peripheral blood. This sequence was found in a human donor in a cohort sampled during active COVID-19. The donor label of this sample is uncertain. CDR3 protein: CASSYFGTAKNIQYF. CDR3 in DNA: TGTGCCAGCAGTTACTTCGGGACAGCGAAAAACATTCAGTACTTC.